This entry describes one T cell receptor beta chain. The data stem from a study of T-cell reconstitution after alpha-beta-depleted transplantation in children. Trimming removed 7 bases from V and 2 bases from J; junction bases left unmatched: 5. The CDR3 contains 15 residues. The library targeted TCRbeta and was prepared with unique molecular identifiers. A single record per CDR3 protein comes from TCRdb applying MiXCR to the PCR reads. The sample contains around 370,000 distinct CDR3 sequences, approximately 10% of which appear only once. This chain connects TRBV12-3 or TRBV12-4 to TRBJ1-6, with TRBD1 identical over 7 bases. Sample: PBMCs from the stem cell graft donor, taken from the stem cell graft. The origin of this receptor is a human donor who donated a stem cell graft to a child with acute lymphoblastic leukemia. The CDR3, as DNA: TGTGCCAGCAATATTGGGACAGCCTATAATTCACCCCTCCACTTT. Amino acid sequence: CASNIGTAYNSPLHF.